This T cell receptor beta chain comes out of a study of CD4 T cells in relation to SARS-CoV-2 and coronaviruses. The wider study: PBMCs were cultured with antigen for roughly 11 days before TCR beta sequencing.

A word on this clone: The antigen is undetermined.

The unexposed donors gave CD4+ T cells in about 2010-2019, prior to COVID-19. After 10 to 11 days of culture, CD4+ T cells were isolated. Unexposed-donor CD4+ T cells were probed with SARS-CoV-2 S/N and four cold-coronavirus spikes, cells permitting. Points from the study as a whole: In 55% to 75% of donors, memory CD4+ clonotypes crossrecognized SARS-CoV-2 and at least one common cold coronavirus spike. Compared with monoreactive clones, crossreactive clones showed significantly weaker SARS-CoV-2 expansion.

TCRdb keeps only in-frame clones here, not all; method: immunoSEQ multiplex PCR. This sample has about 23,000 clones, with around 67% found just once. Germline CDR1 and CDR2: SGHAT and FQNNGV. The CDR3 is 11 residues long. Germline trimming cut 3 bases from V and 15 bases from J; bases unmatched to any gene: 4. The chain carries TRBV11-2 and TRBJ1-4; 7 bases map to TRBD1. The clonotype originates from a human donor in good health. Sequenced sample: CD4+ T cells from PBMCs, cultured in vitro. The CDR3 region has the DNA TGTGCCAGCAGCTTCTCCGGGACAGTGTTTTTT. Translation: CASSFSGTVFF.